The 27 T cell receptor beta chains below all came from one sample that was sequenced in a study of cytomegalovirus exposure and HLA in healthy donors. Both 60 Vbeta primers and 13 Jbeta primers went into the PCR. Repertoires were generated with immunoSEQ multiplex PCR, while TCRdb's copy carries only in-frame clones and drops some. Altogether more than 70,000 clones are present, more than 70% being singletons, with the ten largest covering 2.5% to 3.5%. Sequencing used PBMCs. The receptor source for this set is a man aged 35-49 years in good health and CMV-seronegative.

The chain uses TRBV18 and TRBJ1-2; TRBD1 aligns across 7 bases. V lost 6 bases to trimming and J lost 7 bases; unmatched junction nucleotides: 8. CDR3 size: 13 residues. Germline V CDR1 and CDR2: KGHSH, LQKENI. The CDR3 DNA is TGTGCCAGCTCTCAGGACAGGAGTGGTGGCTACACCTTC. Translation: CASSQDRSGGYTF.

The chain joins TRBV11-1 to TRBJ2-5; TRBD1 is a possible D gene (5 bases). The germline CDR1 and CDR2 sequences are SGHAT and FQDESV (reference sequence). V gave up 4 bases and J gave up 5 bases, with 17 bases separating them. The CDR3 loop spans 15 amino acids. CDR3 in DNA: TGTGCCAGCAGCTCATCGCCCTCAGGGCACGAGACCCAGTACTTC. This encodes CASSSSPSGHETQYF.

This chain's CDR3 is CASSLELGNIQYF. The DNA of the CDR3 is TGCGCCAGCAGCTTGGAACTAGGAAACATTCAGTACTTC. The gene calls are TRBV5-1 and TRBJ2-4; tentatively, D is TRBD2 (5 bases). This CDR3 has 13 amino acids. The V gene lost 0 bases and the J gene lost 6 bases, with 7 bases spanning the gap. Germline CDR1 and CDR2: SGHRS and YFSETQ.

This clone was found once. The chain recombines TRBV7-3 with TRBJ2-1, with 7 bases matching TRBD1. Per the germline V gene, CDR1 is SGHTA and CDR2 is FQGTGA. Germline trimming cut 5 bases from V and 5 bases from J; bases unmatched to any gene: 6. The CDR3 is 14 amino acids. This chain's CDR3 is CASSRTGPNNEQFF. In DNA form, the CDR3 reads TGTGCCAGCAGCCGGACAGGACCCAACAATGAGCAGTTCTTC.

This clone came up once. As DNA, the CDR3 is TGTGCCAGCAGTGACCGGACAGGGGATAGCAATCAGCCCCAGCATTTT. It translates to CASSDRTGDSNQPQHF. The chain couples TRBV2 to TRBJ1-5; 9 nucleotides align to TRBD1. Germline V gives CDR1 SNHLY, CDR2 FYNNEI. The V gene end was trimmed by 3 bases and the J gene end by 0 bases; junction bases not matched to a gene: 3. The CDR3 is made up of 16 amino acids.

This chain connects TRBV15 to TRBJ2-5; the D gene is possibly TRBD2 (6 bases). CDR3 length: 17 residues. V was trimmed by 4 bases and J by 7 bases, leaving 25 bases between them. From germline, CDR1 is LNHNV and CDR2 YYDKDF (reference sequence). In nucleotides, the CDR3 is TGTGCCACCAGCACCCTAGACTGGACTACCGATTGGGGGACCCAGTACTTC. Translating it yields CATSTLDWTTDWGTQYF.

The chain links TRBV27 to TRBJ2-1; D call uncertain. Germline loops: CDR1 MNHEY, CDR2 SMNVEV (reference sequence). V was trimmed by 6 bases and J by 5 bases, leaving 20 bases between them. The CDR3 extends over 16 amino acids. CDR3 in amino acids: CASSLTPGFLDNEQFF. Here the CDR3 DNA reads TGTGCCAGCAGCCTAACCCCGGGTTTCCTAGACAATGAGCAGTTCTTC.

The chain joins TRBV28 to TRBJ1-6; D perhaps matches TRBD1 (6 bases). V was pared by 7 bases and J by 0 bases, with 19 bases between. The germline CDR1 and CDR2 sequences are MDHEN and SYDVKM. This CDR3 has 18 residues. CDR3: CASKHRDISSSYNSPLHF. The CDR3 DNA is TGTGCCAGCAAGCACCGGGACATATCAAGCTCCTATAATTCACCCCTCCACTTT.

The chain combines TRBV18 with TRBJ2-7; TRBD2 matches 10 bases. The J segment lost 7 bases and the V segment lost 3 bases, leaving 3 bases of the junction unmatched. Per germline, CDR1 KGHSH and CDR2 LQKENI. The CDR3 consists of 13 residues. In DNA form, the CDR3 reads TGTGCCAGCTCACCCGGACTAGCGGAGGAGCAGTACTTC. Amino acids: CASSPGLAEEQYF.

The genes are TRBV7-9 and TRBJ2-7; tentative D call: TRBD1 (6 bases). This CDR3 has 14 residues. Trimming took off 5 bases at V and 7 bases at J, with 18 bases between the two ends. Looked up from germline, CDR1 is SEHNR and CDR2 is FQNEAQ (reference sequence). CDR3 in amino acids: CASSPPRGAGEQYF. The CDR3 DNA follows: TGTGCCAGCAGCCCCCCCAGGGGAGCCGGGGAGCAGTACTTC.

The chain is built from TRBV27 and TRBJ1-5; 8 bases map to TRBD1. The CDR3 is made up of 15 amino acids. In germline, CDR1 is MNHEY, CDR2 SMNVEV (reference sequence). The J segment lost 3 bases and the V segment lost 4 bases, leaving 5 bases of the junction unmatched. This chain's CDR3 is CASSSGQGFNQPQHF. The CDR3 DNA is TGTGCCAGCAGTTCCGGACAGGGATTCAATCAGCCCCAGCATTTT.

The genes are TRBV6-1 and TRBJ2-7, with 9 bases matching TRBD1. The J segment lost 0 bases and the V segment lost 4 bases, leaving 19 bases of the junction unmatched. The CDR3 is 20 amino acids. The germline CDR1 and CDR2 sequences are MNHNS and SASEGT. CDR3 sequence (DNA): TGTGCCAGCAGTGGCTTTTGGGGACAGGGCCCTTCACCCTTCTCCTACGAGCAGTACTTC. It yields the protein CASSGFWGQGPSPFSYEQYF.

This chain uses TRBV30 with TRBJ1-5, with 7 positions matching TRBD1. CDR3 length: 15 residues. Germline trimming cut 8 bases from V and 3 bases from J; bases unmatched to any gene: 13. Germline V gene data show CDR1 as GTSNPN and CDR2 as SVGIG (reference sequence). Here the CDR3 reads CAASGAGGYNQPQHF. CDR3 bases: TGTGCCGCCTCCGGGGCAGGGGGTTACAATCAGCCCCAGCATTTT.

The V gene is TRBV5-1, the J gene TRBJ2-5; tentative D call: TRBD1 (6 bases). The DNA end favors TRBJ2-7, so the J call may be wrong. This CDR3 region has 15 residues. Germline values: CDR1 SGHRS, CDR2 YFSETQ. The CDR3 sequence is CASSPVTGLSYEQYF. The CDR3 region has the DNA TGCGCCAGCAGCCCCGTGACAGGATTATCCTACGAGCAGTACTTC.

The chain has TRBV4-2 and TRBJ1-1; TRBD1 matches 11 bases. Germline lookup yields CDR1 LGHNA and CDR2 YNFKEQ. V shed 0 bases, J shed 6 bases, and the junction held 3 bases outside the gene matches. CDR3 length: 15 residues. Here the CDR3 DNA reads TGTGCCAGCAGCCAAGAAGGGGACAGGGGGTCTGAAGCTTTCTTT. Protein product: CASSQEGDRGSEAFF.

The gene calls are TRBV28 and TRBJ1-5; 8 bases agree with TRBD1. With 8 bases clipped from V and 1 base from J, the junction kept 10 bases outside the gene matches. Germline V gene data show CDR1 as MDHEN and CDR2 as SYDVKM. The CDR3 extends over 16 amino acids. CDR3 residues: CASEGAGGGSNQPQHF. The CDR3 region has the DNA TGTGCCAGCGAAGGGGCAGGGGGCGGAAGCAATCAGCCCCAGCATTTT.

The chain is built from TRBV7-9 and TRBJ2-7; D ambiguous. V shed 5 bases and J shed 0 bases, with 14 bases lying between them. This CDR3 contains 15 residues. Germline V gives CDR1 SEHNR, CDR2 FQNEAQ (reference sequence). CDR3 coding DNA: TGTGCCAGCAGCCTACCGCGTTCAGGCTCCTACGAGCAGTACTTC. This sequence encodes CASSLPRSGSYEQYF.

The V call is TRBV7-8, the J call TRBJ2-1; 13 nucleotides line up with TRBD2. The CDR3 runs 19 residues. J gave up 1 base and V 10 bases, and 16 bases lay outside the gene matches. Germline assignment: CDR1 SGHVS and CDR2 FQNEAQ. The CDR3 loop is CATTELAGGLSFSYNEQFF. For the CDR3, the DNA is TGTGCCACCACCGAACTAGCGGGGGGGCTTTCATTTTCCTACAATGAGCAGTTCTTC.

This clone appeared a single time. The V and J genes are TRBV9 and TRBJ2-2, with 11 positions matching TRBD2. Germline CDR1 reads SGDLS; CDR2 reads YYNGEE. This CDR3 has 16 amino acids. V gave up 4 bases and J gave up 4 bases; unmatched junction bases: 6. CDR3 loop: CASSTTSGGSTGELFF. The CDR3 bases are TGTGCCAGCAGCACCACTAGCGGGGGAAGCACCGGGGAGCTGTTTTTT.

This chain connects TRBV29-1 to TRBJ1-5; 9 nucleotides align to TRBD1. Germline loops: CDR1 SQVTM, CDR2 ANQGSEA. The CDR3 covers 11 residues. After removal of 6 bases from V and 6 bases from J, the junction contained 0 bases not matched to a gene. Written as DNA, the CDR3 is TGCAGCGTGGGACAGGGTCAGCCCCAGCATTTT. It codes for CSVGQGQPQHF. The entire variable domain, with the rest obtained from reference TRBV29-1 and TRBJ1-5, is as follows: SAVISQKPSRDICQRGTSLTIQCQVDSQVTMMFWYRQQPGQSLTLIATANQGSEATYESGFVIDKFPISRPNLTFSTLTVSNMSPEDSSIYLCSVGQGQPQHFGDGTRLSIL.

The CDR3 DNA reads as TGTGCCAGCAGGCCCTGGGACAGGGGGACTTCACCCCTCCACTTT. Protein product: CASRPWDRGTSPLHF. V usage is TRBV2 and J usage is TRBJ1-6, with 11 nucleotides matching TRBD1. In germline, CDR1 is SNHLY, CDR2 FYNNEI. The V and J ends lost 6 bases and 9 bases, in that order; junction bases with no gene match: 7. The CDR3 totals 15 residues.

This rearrangement joins TRBV7-2 to TRBJ2-4; D unresolved. Germline V gene sequence: CDR1 SGHTA, CDR2 FQGNSA. Trimming removed 4 bases from V and 4 bases from J, with 11 bases in between. CDR3 size: 14 residues. Here the CDR3 DNA reads TGTGCCAGCAGCTCCGGAGCTGCAAAAAACATTCAGTACTTC. It codes for CASSSGAAKNIQYF.

This clone was detected a few times. V is TRBV5-1 and J is TRBJ2-5, with 9 bases fitting TRBD2. V lost 0 bases to trimming and J lost 0 bases; unmatched junction nucleotides: 0. CDR3 length: 15 amino acids. CDR1 is SGHRS and CDR2 is YFSETQ in the germline V gene. Written as DNA, the CDR3 is TGCGCCAGCAGCTTGGGCGGGGGGGACCAAGAGACCCAGTACTTC. This encodes CASSLGGGDQETQYF.

This clone has only a few counts. The V gene is TRBV6-1, the J gene TRBJ1-5; D is undetermined. V was cut by 6 bases and J by 2 bases, with 8 bases left in between. This CDR3 comprises 13 residues. Germline CDR1 is MNHNS and CDR2 is SASEGT. The DNA of the CDR3 is TGTGCCAGCAGGCGGGGTGGCAATCAGCCCCAGCATTTT. It is translated as CASRRGGNQPQHF.

The genes are TRBV27 and TRBJ2-7; TRBD1 aligns across 9 bases. Trimming removed 0 bases from V and 3 bases from J; junction bases left unmatched: 6. Germline V gives CDR1 MNHEY, CDR2 SMNVEV (reference sequence). The CDR3 runs to 16 residues. DNA for the CDR3: TGTGCCAGCAGTTTATCCCCCGGGACAGGGCTCTACGAGCAGTACTTC. Protein sequence: CASSLSPGTGLYEQYF.

The chain recombines TRBV18 with TRBJ2-5; possibly TRBD1 for D (6 bases). The J call may be in error: the DNA end matches TRBJ2-7 better. The CDR3 has 15 residues. Germline CDR1 is KGHSH and CDR2 is LQKENI. The CDR3 loop is CASSPQGDLRYEQYF. The CDR3 DNA reads TGTGCCAGCTCACCACAGGGGGATCTACGCTACGAGCAGTACTTC.

This clone was recorded a few times. The same CDR3 can be traced to other DNA sequences in this sample. The CDR3 nucleotides are TGTGCCTCTGGAGTATGGTCTAGGACTATCAATGAGCAGTTCTTC. Amino acid sequence: CASGVWSRTINEQFF. The chain joins TRBV30 to TRBJ2-1; D perhaps matches TRBD2 (6 bases). This CDR3 is 15 amino acids long. Between the trimmed V and J ends, which lost 7 bases and 6 bases, there was a span of 22 bases. In germline, CDR1 is GTSNPN, CDR2 SVGIG (reference sequence).